This paragraph covers one T cell receptor (beta chain) sequence. Its matching antigen is unknown. The PCR was carried out with 60 Vbeta primers and 13 Jbeta primers. Method: immunoSEQ multiplex PCR; TCRdb's copy keeps in-frame clones and lacks some. The data include tens of thousands of clones; the top ten clones carry 5.9%. This CDR3 is 10 amino acids long. The germline gives CDR1 KGHSH, CDR2 LQKENI. Trimming removed 5 bases from V and 8 bases from J, with 4 bases in between. The sample is drawn from a study of cytomegalovirus exposure and HLA in healthy donors. Study conclusions and caveats: In vitro work confirmed that a few CMV-associated chains recognize CMV antigens.

V gene TRBV18 combines with J gene TRBJ2-1; no definite D call. The sample consisted of PBMCs. This TCR derives from a human donor in good health. This chain's CDR3 is CASSGDEQFF. CDR3 coding DNA: TGTGCCAGCTCAGGAGATGAGCAGTTCTTC. Based on the CDR3 plus reference TRBV18 and TRBJ2-1, the full variable domain is NAGVMQNPRHLVRRRGQEARLRCSPMKGHSHVYWYRQLPEEGLKFMVYLQKENIIDESGMPKERFSAEFPKEGPSILRIQQVVRGDSAAYFCASSGDEQFFGPGTRLTVL.